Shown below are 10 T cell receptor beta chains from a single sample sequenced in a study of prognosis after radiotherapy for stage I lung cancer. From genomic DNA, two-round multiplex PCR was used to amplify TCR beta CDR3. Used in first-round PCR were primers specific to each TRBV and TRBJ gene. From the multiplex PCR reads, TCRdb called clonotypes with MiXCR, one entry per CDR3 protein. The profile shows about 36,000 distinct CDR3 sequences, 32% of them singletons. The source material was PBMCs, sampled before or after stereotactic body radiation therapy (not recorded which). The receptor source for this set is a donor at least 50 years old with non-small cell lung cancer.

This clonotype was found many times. The CDR3 is CASSRRLGGDSYNEQFF. In DNA form, the CDR3 reads TGTGCCAGCAGTCGACGTCTCGGCGGGGACTCCTACAATGAGCAGTTCTTC. The chain carries TRBV6-1 and TRBJ2-1, with D possibly TRBD2 on 6 matching bases. V was cut by 5 bases and J by 0 bases, with 17 bases left in between. The CDR3 runs to 17 residues. Germline CDR1 and CDR2: MNHNS and SASEGT.

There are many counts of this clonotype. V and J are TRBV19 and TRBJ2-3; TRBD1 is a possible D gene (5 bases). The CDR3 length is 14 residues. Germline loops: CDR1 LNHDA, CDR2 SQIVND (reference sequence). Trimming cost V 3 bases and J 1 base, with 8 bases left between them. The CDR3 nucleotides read TGTGCCAGTAGTATTGGCAGGGGCACAGATACGCAGTATTTT. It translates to CASSIGRGTDTQYF. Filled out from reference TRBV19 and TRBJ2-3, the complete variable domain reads DGGITQSPKYLFRKEGQNVTLSCEQNLNHDAMYWYRQDPGQGLRLIYYSQIVNDFQKGDIAEGYSVSREKKESFPLTVTSAQKNPTAFYLCASSIGRGTDTQYFGPGTRLTVL.

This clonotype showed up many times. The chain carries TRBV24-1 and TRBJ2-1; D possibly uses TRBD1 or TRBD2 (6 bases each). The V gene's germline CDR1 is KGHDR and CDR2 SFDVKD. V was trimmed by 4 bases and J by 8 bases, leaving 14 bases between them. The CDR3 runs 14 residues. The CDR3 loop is CATSDRGTFDEQFF. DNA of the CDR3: TGTGCCACCAGTGACCGCGGGACATTTGATGAGCAGTTCTTC.

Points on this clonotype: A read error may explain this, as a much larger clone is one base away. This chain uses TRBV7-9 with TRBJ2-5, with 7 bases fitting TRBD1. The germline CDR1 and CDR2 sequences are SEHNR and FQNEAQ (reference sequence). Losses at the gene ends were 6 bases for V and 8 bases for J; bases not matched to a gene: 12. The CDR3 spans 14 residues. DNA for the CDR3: TGTGCCAGCAGTATACAGGGGATTGGAGATACCCAGTACTTC. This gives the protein CASSIQGIGDTQYF.

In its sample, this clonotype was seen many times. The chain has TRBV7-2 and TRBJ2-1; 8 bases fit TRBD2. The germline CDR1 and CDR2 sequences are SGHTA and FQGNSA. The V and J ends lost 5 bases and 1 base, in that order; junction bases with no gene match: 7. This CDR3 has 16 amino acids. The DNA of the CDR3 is TGTGCCAGCAGCCCCTCCGGGGGGGGGTCCTACAATGAGCAGTTCTTC. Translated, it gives CASSPSGGGSYNEQFF.

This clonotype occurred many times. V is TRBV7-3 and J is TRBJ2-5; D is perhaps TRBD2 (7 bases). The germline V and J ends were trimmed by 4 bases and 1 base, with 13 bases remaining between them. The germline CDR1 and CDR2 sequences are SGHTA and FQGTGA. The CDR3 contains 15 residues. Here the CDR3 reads CASSSRGALQETQYF. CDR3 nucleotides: TGTGCCAGCAGCTCCCGGGGGGCCCTCCAAGAGACCCAGTACTTC.

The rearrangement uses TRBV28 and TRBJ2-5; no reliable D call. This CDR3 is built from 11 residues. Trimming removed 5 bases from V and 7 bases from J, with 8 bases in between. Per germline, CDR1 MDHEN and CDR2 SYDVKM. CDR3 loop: CASSGRGTQYF. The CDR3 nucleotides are TGTGCCAGCAGTGGCCGCGGGACCCAGTACTTC.

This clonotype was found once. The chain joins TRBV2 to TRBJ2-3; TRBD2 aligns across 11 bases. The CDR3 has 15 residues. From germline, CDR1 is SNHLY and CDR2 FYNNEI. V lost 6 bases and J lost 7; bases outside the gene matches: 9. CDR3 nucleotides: TGTGCCAGCAGCCCGCAACTAGCGGGGGTTAATACGCAGTATTTT. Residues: CASSPQLAGVNTQYF.

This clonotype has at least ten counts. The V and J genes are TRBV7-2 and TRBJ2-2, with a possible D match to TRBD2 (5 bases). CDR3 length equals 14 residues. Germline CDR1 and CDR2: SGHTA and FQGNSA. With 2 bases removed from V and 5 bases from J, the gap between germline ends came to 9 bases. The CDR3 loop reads CASSLIPGTGELFF. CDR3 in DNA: TGTGCCAGCAGCTTAATCCCGGGAACCGGGGAGCTGTTTTTT.

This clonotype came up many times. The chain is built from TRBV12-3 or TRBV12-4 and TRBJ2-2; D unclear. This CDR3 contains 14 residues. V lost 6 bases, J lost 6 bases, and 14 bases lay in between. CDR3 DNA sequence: TGTGCCAGCAGCCTGACACCTCCTCCCGGGGAGCTGTTTTTT. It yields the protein CASSLTPPPGELFF.